This record covers a single T cell receptor beta chain. A much larger clone lies a single base off, so this may be a read error. The entry originates in a study of regulatory T cells in long-lasting Graves disease. Documented time point: persistent/refractory GD, antithyroid drugs over 5 years with positive TRAb. Construction of the TCR library relied on RNA isolated from PBMCs. The J segment lost 2 bases and the V segment lost 5 bases, leaving 3 bases of the junction unmatched. Germline V gives CDR1 MNHEY, CDR2 SVGEGT. The CDR3 is 14 amino acids. Building the TCR beta libraries relied on iRepertoire HTBI primers, and CDR3 regions underwent Arm-PCR. TCRdb ran MiXCR on the multiplex PCR reads and lists one entry per CDR3 protein. The table shows more than 650,000 distinct CDR3 sequences, with 25% to 35% occurring only once.

The TCR was taken from a female donor with Graves disease. The chain uses TRBV6-2 or TRBV6-3 and TRBJ1-5; TRBD1 agrees at 7 bases. The sample in question was peripheral blood mononuclear cells (PBMCs), obtained when the disease was refractory, from a patient treated with antithyroid drugs. The CDR3 nucleotides are TGTGCCAGCAGTGAAGGGACAGGCAATCAGCCCCAGCATTTT. It yields the protein CASSEGTGNQPQHF.